The next 12 T cell receptor beta chains were all read from a single sample in a study of blood T cell repertoires in COVID-19. The method was immunoSEQ multiplex PCR; TCRdb's version includes in-frame clones alone and lacks a portion of them. The top ten clones hold 2.3% of a sample with roughly 400,000 clones, more than 70% of them seen once. Material: peripheral blood. These receptors were taken from a woman aged 55-69 years with COVID-19, enrolled during active disease.

CDR3 sequence: CASSLGHPVYNEQFF. CDR3 nucleotide sequence: TGCGCCAGCAGTCTGGGACACCCTGTTTACAATGAGCAGTTCTTC. The chain links TRBV5-1 to TRBJ2-1; TRBD1 is a possible D gene (6 bases). V lost 5 bases, J lost 4 bases, and 16 bases lay in between. Germline lookup yields CDR1 SGHRS and CDR2 YFSETQ. The CDR3 runs 15 residues.

This chain uses TRBV9 with TRBJ2-7; 7 nucleotides agree with TRBD2. CDR3 size: 15 residues. Germline CDR1 is SGDLS and CDR2 is YYNGEE. The ends lost 0 bases at V and 2 bases at J; junction bases unmatched: 5. As DNA, the CDR3 is TGTGCCAGCAGCGTAGCGGCTACTAGCGCCTACGAGCAGTACTTC. Translating gives CASSVAATSAYEQYF.

This clone was recorded once. The chain uses TRBV7-2 and TRBJ1-6; 11 nucleotides line up with TRBD1. V shed 4 bases, J shed 6 bases, and the junction held 2 bases outside the gene matches. The CDR3 consists of 15 residues. The germline CDR1 and CDR2 sequences are SGHTA and FQGNSA. The CDR3 nucleotides are TGTGCCAGCAGCTCCGGGACAGGGGGTAATTCACCCCTCCACTTT. Residues: CASSSGTGGNSPLHF.

CDR3 nucleotide sequence: TGTGCCAGCAGCGTATCGAGGCAGATTAATGAAAAACTGTTTTTT. Translating it yields CASSVSRQINEKLFF. This chain connects TRBV9 to TRBJ1-4, with D hard to call. With 1 base removed from V and 4 bases from J, the gap between germline ends came to 11 bases. Germline CDR1 reads SGDLS; CDR2 reads YYNGEE. The CDR3 extends over 15 amino acids.

The count of this clone is one. This chain joins TRBV7-3 and TRBJ2-3; 9 bases are shared with TRBD1. Germline lookup yields CDR1 SGHTA and CDR2 FQGTGA. The CDR3 sequence is 16 residues long. With 2 bases clipped from V and 4 bases from J, the junction kept 7 bases outside the gene matches. This CDR3 reads CASSLDGQGRADTQYF. The CDR3 nucleotides are TGTGCCAGCAGCTTAGATGGACAGGGGCGCGCAGATACGCAGTATTTT.

The chain has TRBV23-1 and TRBJ2-7, with 9 nucleotides matching TRBD2. Being an ORF, TRBV23-1 has a function that is uncertain. The CDR3 consists of 17 residues. V was clipped by 7 bases and J by 2 bases; unmatched bases: 15. The CDR3 region has the DNA TGCGCCAGCACCGGATCTCTACCAGCGGGGGGTGCCTACGAGCAGTACTTC. This gives the protein CASTGSLPAGGAYEQYF.

The V gene is TRBV28, the J gene TRBJ1-1, with TRBD1 matching 11 bases. Germline V gives CDR1 MDHEN, CDR2 SYDVKM. The CDR3 contains 14 residues. The ends lost 5 bases at V and 5 bases at J; junction bases unmatched: 4. The CDR3 sequence is CASSPWDRGTEAFF. In DNA, the CDR3 is TGTGCCAGCAGTCCTTGGGACAGGGGGACTGAAGCTTTCTTT.

The gene calls are TRBV19 and TRBJ2-7, with 12 bases fitting TRBD2. The CDR3 covers 17 residues. Unmatched junction bases numbered 6, after V lost 1 base and J lost 2 bases. Germline V gene sequence: CDR1 LNHDA, CDR2 SQIVND (reference sequence). The CDR3 DNA sequence: TGTGCCAGTAGTATAGGTACTAGCGGGGGGTACCCCTACGAGCAGTACTTC. It codes for CASSIGTSGGYPYEQYF.

The chain joins TRBV18 to TRBJ2-7, with 9 bases aligning to TRBD1. The CDR3 sequence is 14 residues long. After removal of 3 bases from V and 6 bases from J, the junction contained 6 bases not matched to a gene. From germline, CDR1 is KGHSH and CDR2 LQKENI. The CDR3: CASSPLATGGEQYF. CDR3 bases: TGTGCCAGCTCACCCTTAGCGACAGGGGGCGAGCAGTACTTC.

The chain is built from TRBV6-5 and TRBJ1-1; weak D call: TRBD1 (5 bases). The CDR3 totals 16 residues. The germline CDR1 and CDR2 sequences are MNHEY and SVGAGI. V lost 2 bases and J lost 1, with 14 bases in between. This chain's CDR3 is CASSYVQALGNTEAFF. CDR3 nucleotides: TGTGCCAGCAGTTACGTACAGGCCCTAGGGAACACTGAAGCTTTCTTT.

This clone came up a few times. V and J are TRBV19 and TRBJ2-5; tentative D call: TRBD1 (6 bases). The CDR3 covers 16 residues. CDR1 and CDR2 (germline): LNHDA, SQIVND (reference sequence). V dropped 4 bases and J dropped 5 bases, with 20 bases sitting between them. CDR3 nucleotide sequence: TGTGCCAGTAGTAGTGGCAGGGGCAGAATTCGGGAGACCCAGTACTTC. Amino acids: CASSSGRGRIRETQYF. Full variable domain (outside the CDR3, taken from reference TRBV19 and TRBJ2-5): DGGITQSPKYLFRKEGQNVTLSCEQNLNHDAMYWYRQDPGQGLRLIYYSQIVNDFQKGDIAEGYSVSREKKESFPLTVTSAQKNPTAFYLCASSSGRGRIRETQYFGPGTRLLVL.

The chain is built from TRBV9 and TRBJ2-1; 9 bases map to TRBD2. Germline values: CDR1 SGDLS, CDR2 YYNGEE. The V segment lost 4 bases and the J segment 10 bases; nucleotides outside the gene matches: 15. The CDR3 covers 16 residues. The CDR3 loop is CASSTRGAGGSYEQFF. The CDR3 DNA follows: TGTGCCAGCAGCACCCGGGGAGCGGGGGGCTCTTACGAGCAGTTCTTC.